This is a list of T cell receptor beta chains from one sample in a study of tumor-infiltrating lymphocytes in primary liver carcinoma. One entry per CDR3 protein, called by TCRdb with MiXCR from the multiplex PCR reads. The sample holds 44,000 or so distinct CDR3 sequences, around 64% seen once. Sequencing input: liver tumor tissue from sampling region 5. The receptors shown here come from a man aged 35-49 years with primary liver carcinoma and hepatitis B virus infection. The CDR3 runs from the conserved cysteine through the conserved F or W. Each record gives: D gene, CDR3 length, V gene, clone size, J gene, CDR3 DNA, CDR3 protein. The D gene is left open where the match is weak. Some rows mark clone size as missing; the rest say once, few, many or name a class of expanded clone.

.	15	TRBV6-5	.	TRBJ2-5	TGTGCCAGCAGTTACGAGGGGAGTTCCTCAGAGGCCCAGTACTTC	CASSYEGSSSEAQYF
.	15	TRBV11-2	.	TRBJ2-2	TGCGCGAGCAGTTTACTCAGGTCGGACACCGGGGAGCTGTTTTTT	CASSLLRSDTGELFF
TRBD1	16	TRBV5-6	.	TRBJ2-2	TGTGCCAGCAGCGAGACCGGGACAGGGAACACCGGGGAGCTGTTTTTT	CASSETGTGNTGELFF
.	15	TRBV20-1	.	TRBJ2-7	TGCAGTGCTAGCTTGGGGGCGCAGGGTATATACGAGCAGTACTTC	CSASLGAQGIYEQYF
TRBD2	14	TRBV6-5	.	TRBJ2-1	TGTGCCAGCAGCCAAGCGGGGACCCACAATGATCAGTTCTTC	CASSQAGTHNDQFF
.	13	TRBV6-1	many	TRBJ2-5	TGTGCCAGCACCAAGCGCCTCCAAGAGACCCAGTACTTC	CASTKRLQETQYF
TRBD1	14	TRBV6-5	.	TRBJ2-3	TGTGCCAGCGGCCGAACAGGGGGCACACATACGCTGTATTTT	CASGRTGGTHTLYF
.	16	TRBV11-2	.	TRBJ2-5	TGTGCCAGCAGCTTAGGGAGTAACAGCCCGGGGGAGACCAAGTACTTC	CASSLGSNSPGETKYF
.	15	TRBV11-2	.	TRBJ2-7	TGTGCCAGCAGCACCCGGGACGGGGGCTTCTACGAGCAGTACTTC	CASSTRDGGFYEQYF
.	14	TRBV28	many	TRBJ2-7	TGTGCCAGCAGCTCGGTAATGACCCTCTACGAGCAGTACTTC	CASSSVMTLYEQYF
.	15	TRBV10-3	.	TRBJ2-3	TGTGTCATCAGTGAGGCTACTTCAAGCACAGATACGCAGTATTTT	CVISEATSSTDTQYF
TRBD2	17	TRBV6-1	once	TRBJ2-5	TGTGCCAGCAGTGACCTTTGGACTAGCGGTTCTGGGGTGGCCCAGTACTTC	CASSDLWTSGSGVAQYF
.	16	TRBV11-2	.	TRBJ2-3	TGTGCCAGCAGCCTGCCTGGGGGCAGGGGCACAGATACGCAGTATTTT	CASSLPGGRGTDTQYF
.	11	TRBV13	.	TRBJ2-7	TGTGCCAGGAGCTTCCGGGGGGAGCAGTACTTC	CARSFRGEQYF
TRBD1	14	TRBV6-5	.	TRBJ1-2	TGTGACAGCAGCACAGGGGCAGTGGCCGACGGCTACACCTTC	CDSSTGAVADGYTF
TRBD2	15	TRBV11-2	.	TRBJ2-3	TGTGCCAGCAGCCACGGACTAGTGGGAGAAGATACGCAGTATTTT	CASSHGLVGEDTQYF
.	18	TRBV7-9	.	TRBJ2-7	TGTGCCAGCAACTCAAGTCGATCGGAGACTGGGAGAATATACGAGCAGTACTTC	CASNSSRSETGRIYEQYF
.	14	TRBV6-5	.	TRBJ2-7	TGTGCCAGCAGCTCCACCGACGGGGGCTGCGAGCAGTACTTC	CASSSTDGGCEQYF
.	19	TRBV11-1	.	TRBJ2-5	TGTGCCAGTAGCTCGCCCCAGGAGGTCAGGAAGGACTTCCAAGAGACCCAGTACTTC	CASSSPQEVRKDFQETQYF
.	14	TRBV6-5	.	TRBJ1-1	TGCGCCAGCAGTTTCTACAGGGAGACCTCTGAAGCTCTCTTT	CASSFYRETSEALF
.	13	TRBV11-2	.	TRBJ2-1	TGTGCCAGCAGCTTAATACTAAGCGATGAGCAGTTTTTC	CASSLILSDEQFF
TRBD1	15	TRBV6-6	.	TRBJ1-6	TGTGCCAGCAGCTACTCCGGGACAGGGGGTTCACCCCTCCACTTT	CASSYSGTGGSPLHF
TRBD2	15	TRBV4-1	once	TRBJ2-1	TGCGCCGGCAGCCAAGGGTTAACTAGCGGGAATGAGCAGTTCTTC	CAGSQGLTSGNEQFF
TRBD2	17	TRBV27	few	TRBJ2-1	TGTGCCAGCAGTTTATCGGCGACTAGCGCCCACTACAATGAGCAGTTCTTC	CASSLSATSAHYNEQFF
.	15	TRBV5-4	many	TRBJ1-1	TGTGCCAGCAGCTTGGAACTGGGGAGGAGCACTGAAGCTTTCTTT	CASSLELGRSTEAFF
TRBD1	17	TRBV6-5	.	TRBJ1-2	TGTGCCAGCAGTTGCTTACGGACAGGTAGTTCCGGCTATGGCTACACCTTC	CASSCLRTGSSGYGYTF
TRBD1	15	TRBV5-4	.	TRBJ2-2	TGTGTCGGCAGCTTGGGCAGACAGGGCACCGGGGAGCTGTTTTTC	CVGSLGRQGTGELFF
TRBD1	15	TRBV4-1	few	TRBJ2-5	TGTGCCAGCGGCCAAGATTCAGGGGGCCAAGAGACCCAGTACTTC	CASGQDSGGQETQYF
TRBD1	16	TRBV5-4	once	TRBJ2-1	TGTGCCAGTAGCGGACAGGGGGCCACCTCCTACAATGAGCAGTTCTTC	CASSGQGATSYNEQFF
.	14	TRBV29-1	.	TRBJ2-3	TGCAGCGTTGAAGATGTGGAGGGGGCCGATACGCAGTATTTT	CSVEDVEGADTQYF
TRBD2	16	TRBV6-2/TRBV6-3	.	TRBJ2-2	TGTGCCAACAGTAAACTTTACGGGCGGGAGATCGGGGAGCTGTTTTTT	CANSKLYGREIGELFF
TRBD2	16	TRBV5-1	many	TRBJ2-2	TGCGCCAGCAGCTTCCAACTAGCGGGTTTTACCGGGGAGCTGTTTTTT	CASSFQLAGFTGELFF
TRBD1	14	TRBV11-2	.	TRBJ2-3	TGTGACAGGGGGGCACGGGAGCCCGCAGATACGCAGTATTTT	CDRGAREPADTQYF
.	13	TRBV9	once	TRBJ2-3	TGTGCCGGCAGCGTAGTTAGCACAGATATGCAGTATTTT	CAGSVVSTDMQYF
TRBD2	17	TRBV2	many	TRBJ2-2	TGTGCCAGCAGTAGGACTAGCGGGAGCGCGAACACCGGGGAGCTGTTTTTT	CASSRTSGSANTGELFF
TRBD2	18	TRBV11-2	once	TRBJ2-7	TGTGCCAGCAGCTTATCTGTTGGACTAGCGGGAGGGGGGAATGAGCAGTACTTC	CASSLSVGLAGGGNEQYF
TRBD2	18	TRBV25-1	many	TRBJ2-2	TGTGCCAGCAGTGGTCCGAGGACGGGACTAGCGGGAGCCGGGGAGCTGTTTTTT	CASSGPRTGLAGAGELFF
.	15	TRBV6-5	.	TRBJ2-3	TGTGCCAGCAGTTACCGGGGTAGGTCCACAGATACGCAGTATTTT	CASSYRGRSTDTQYF
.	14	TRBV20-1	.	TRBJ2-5	TGCAGTGCTAGAGCCCGCACCACTCAAGAGACCCAGTACTTC	CSARARTTQETQYF
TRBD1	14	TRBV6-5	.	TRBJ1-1	TGTGCCAGCAATTACAACAGGGGATCCACTGAAGCTTTCTTT	CASNYNRGSTEAFF
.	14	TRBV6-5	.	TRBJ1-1	TGTGCCAGCAGCTTGGGGGGAGCGAAGGCTGAAGCTTTCTTT	CASSLGGAKAEAFF
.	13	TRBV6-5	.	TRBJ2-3	TGTGCCAGCAGTAAGATTAGGGCAGATACGCAATATTTT	CASSKIRADTQYF
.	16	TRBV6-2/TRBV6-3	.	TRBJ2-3	TGTGCCAGCAGTCCCTCCTCGACCGCCCTCACAGATACTCAGTATTTT	CASSPSSTALTDTQYF
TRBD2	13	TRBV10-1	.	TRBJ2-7	TGCGCCAGCACTAGGGAGGGGACTTACGACCAGTACTTC	CASTREGTYDQYF
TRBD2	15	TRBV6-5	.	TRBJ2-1	TGTGTCAGTAGATATGGACTAGTGGGGCACAATGAGCAGTTCTTC	CVSRYGLVGHNEQFF
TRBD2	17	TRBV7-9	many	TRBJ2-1	TGTGCCAGCAGCATTAAAAGGGGCGGGAGTCCCTTTCATGAGCAGTTCTTC	CASSIKRGGSPFHEQFF
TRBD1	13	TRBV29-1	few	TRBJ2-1	TGCGGATTGCCGGGACAGGGGGTGGATGAGCAGTTCTTC	CGLPGQGVDEQFF
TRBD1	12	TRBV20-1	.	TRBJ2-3	TGCAGTGCTTCGACAGGGGGCCTTACGCAGTATTTT	CSASTGGLTQYF
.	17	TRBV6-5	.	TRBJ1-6	TGTACCAGCAGTCTCACACATGGGACATTTTATAATTCACCCCTCCACTTC	CTSSLTHGTFYNSPLHF
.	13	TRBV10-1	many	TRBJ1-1	TGCGCCAGCAGTCTGACAGAGAACACTGAAGCTTTCTTT	CASSLTENTEAFF
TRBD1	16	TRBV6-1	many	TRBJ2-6	TGTGCCAGCAGTCCGGGACAGGGACCCGGGGCCAACGTCCTGACTTTC	CASSPGQGPGANVLTF
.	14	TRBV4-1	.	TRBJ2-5	TGCGCCAGCAGCCAAGAGCCAGGGGCGGTGACCCAGTACTTC	CASSQEPGAVTQYF
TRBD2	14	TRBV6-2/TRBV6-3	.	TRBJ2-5	TGTGCCAGCAGTCGTGGGACTAGAATCGGGGCCCAGTACTTC	CASSRGTRIGAQYF
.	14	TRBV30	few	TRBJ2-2	TGTGCCTGTCTGGAACTCAGCAGCACCGGGGAGCTGTTCTTT	CACLELSSTGELFF
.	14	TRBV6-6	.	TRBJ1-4	TGTGCCAGCAACCCTGGGATAGGGCGTGAAAAACTGTTTTTT	CASNPGIGREKLFF
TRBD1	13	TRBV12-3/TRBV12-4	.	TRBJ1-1	TGTGCCTGCAGCCGGGGCCACAGGGGTGAAGCTTTCTTT	CACSRGHRGEAFF
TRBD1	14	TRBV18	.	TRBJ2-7	TGTGCCAGCTCACCATCAGGGGGTAGGCACGAGCAGTACTTC	CASSPSGGRHEQYF